The 20 T cell receptor beta chains below come from one sample, sequenced in a study of T cell responses to AZD1222 COVID-19 vaccine. Here immunoSEQ multiplex PCR was the method, and the copy in TCRdb shows in-frame clones only, minus some. The sample yields 200,000 or so clones, approximately 93% seen once. The sample in question was peripheral blood, obtained 28 days after the second AZD1222 dose. The receptors derive from an adult who received the AZD1222 COVID-19 vaccine.

The V call is TRBV7-9, the J call TRBJ1-2; D is ambiguous. CDR1 SEHNR and CDR2 FQNEAQ come from the germline V gene (reference sequence). The CDR3 covers 14 residues. The V and J ends lost 9 bases and 4 bases respectively, with 18 bases between them. CDR3 region: CASPPSGSTYGYTF. As DNA, the CDR3 is TGTGCCAGTCCCCCATCGGGTTCTACCTATGGCTACACCTTC.

The chain joins TRBV10-2 to TRBJ1-5; no firm D call. Trimming shortened V by 9 bases and J by 6 bases, and 15 bases separated the two germline ends. CDR3 length: 13 amino acids. CDR1 and CDR2 from the germline V gene are WSHSY and SAAADI. This CDR3 reads CASNIGVGQPQHF. In DNA, the CDR3 is TGCGCCAGTAATATAGGTGTCGGTCAGCCCCAGCATTTT.

This chain links TRBV27 with TRBJ1-2, with D perhaps TRBD1 (5 bases). The CDR3 runs 13 residues. Trimming stripped 7 bases from V and 6 bases from J, with 15 bases between. From germline, CDR1 is MNHEY and CDR2 SMNVEV (reference sequence). This CDR3 is CASTAGRAHGYTF. Written as DNA, the CDR3 is TGTGCCAGCACCGCCGGCAGGGCCCATGGCTACACCTTC.

The V gene is TRBV2, the J gene TRBJ1-2; 9 bases map to TRBD1. The V segment lost 6 bases and the J segment 6 bases; nucleotides outside the gene matches: 8. Germline CDR1 reads SNHLY; CDR2 reads FYNNEI. The CDR3 is made up of 14 amino acids. The CDR3 spells CASRDRGFLDGYTF. As DNA, the CDR3 is TGTGCCAGCAGGGACAGGGGATTCCTCGATGGCTACACCTTC.

The chain carries TRBV7-6 and TRBJ2-5; D is perhaps TRBD1 (6 bases). The germline gives CDR1 SGHVS, CDR2 FNYEAQ. Trimming took off 5 bases at V and 4 bases at J, with 20 bases between the two ends. This CDR3 is 16 amino acids long. CDR3 loop: CASSRRSSMGAETQYF. CDR3 in DNA: TGTGCCAGCAGCCGCAGATCCTCGATGGGGGCAGAGACCCAGTACTTC.

The rearrangement joins TRBV19 to TRBJ2-7, with TRBD1 matching over 7 bases. Germline-derived CDR1 and CDR2 are LNHDA and SQIVND (reference sequence). The CDR3 has 16 residues. V lost 3 bases, J lost 0 bases, and 8 bases stayed unmatched. The CDR3 region has the DNA TGTGCCAGTAGTATGGGCAGGGGGAAGAGCTCCTACGAGCAGTACTTC. Protein: CASSMGRGKSSYEQYF.

This chain links TRBV4-2 with TRBJ1-2, with a weak D call TRBD1 (5 bases). Germline CDR1 LGHNA, CDR2 YNFKEQ. V lost 1 base to trimming and J lost 2 bases, with 14 bases between them. The CDR3 spans 16 residues. This CDR3 reads CASSQVTGTENYGYTF. The CDR3 coding sequence is TGTGCCAGCAGCCAAGTCACCGGGACGGAAAACTATGGCTACACCTTC.

The J gene is TRBJ1-4, the V gene TRBV4-2; 7 bases line up with TRBD1. This CDR3 contains 17 residues. With V trimmed by 0 bases and J by 7 bases, 11 bases remained unmatched. The V gene's germline CDR1 is LGHNA and CDR2 YNFKEQ. The CDR3 DNA reads as TGTGCCAGCAGCCAAGATTGGTTGGGAGGGGGCGGTGAAAAACTGTTTTTT. Encoded protein: CASSQDWLGGGGEKLFF.

This chain connects TRBV30 to TRBJ1-1; tentatively, D is TRBD1 (5 bases). Per the germline V gene, CDR1 is GTSNPN and CDR2 is SVGIG (reference sequence). V lost 2 bases to trimming and J lost 4 bases, with 11 bases between them. This CDR3 is 13 amino acids long. CDR3 bases: TGTGCCTGGAGTCCCCGGGGGGGCACTGAAGCTTTCTTT. This encodes CAWSPRGGTEAFF.

This clone was recorded only once. The V gene is TRBV5-1, the J gene TRBJ1-6; 10 bases map to TRBD1. The CDR3 extends over 14 amino acids. Losses at the gene ends were 4 bases for V and 9 bases for J; bases not matched to a gene: 4. Germline-derived CDR1 and CDR2 are SGHRS and YFSETQ. The CDR3 region has the DNA TGCGCCAGCAGCCGGGGGACAGGGGTTTCACCCCTCCACTTT. Translation gives CASSRGTGVSPLHF. Full variable domain (outside the CDR3, taken from reference TRBV5-1 and TRBJ1-6): KAGVTQTPRYLIKTRGQQVTLSCSPISGHRSVSWYQQTPGQGLQFLFEYFSETQRNKGNFPGRFSGRQFSNSRSEMNVSTLELGDSALYLCASSRGTGVSPLHFGNGTRLTVT.

This chain connects TRBV4-1 to TRBJ1-4; possibly TRBD1 for D (6 bases). Germline V gene data show CDR1 as MGHRA and CDR2 as YSYEKL. Trimming removed 1 base from V and 0 bases from J, with 15 bases in between. This CDR3 spans 18 amino acids. CDR3 DNA: TGCGCCAGCAGCCAAGGTACCCCCGGACAGACAACTAATGAAAAACTGTTTTTT. Its translation: CASSQGTPGQTTNEKLFF.

This clone was picked up a small number of times. The chain employs TRBV15 and TRBJ2-7; 7 nucleotides agree with TRBD1. The V gene end was trimmed by 0 bases and the J gene end by 2 bases; junction bases not matched to a gene: 10. The CDR3 is made up of 17 amino acids. Germline CDR1 is LNHNV and CDR2 is YYDKDF (reference sequence). CDR3 nucleotide sequence: TGTGCCACCAGCAGAGATATGGGTAGGCAGGGGGCCTACGAGCAGTACTTC. Translated, it gives CATSRDMGRQGAYEQYF.

This sequence joins TRBV6-5 and TRBJ1-2; TRBD1 is a possible D gene (5 bases). The CDR3 contains 15 residues. Germline values: CDR1 MNHEY, CDR2 SVGAGI. The germline V and J ends were trimmed by 6 bases and 8 bases, with 22 bases remaining between them. The CDR3 spells CASRTESRVARGYTF. CDR3 DNA: TGTGCCAGCAGAACGGAGAGCAGGGTGGCGCGGGGCTACACCTTC.

This chain links TRBV30 with TRBJ1-3, with D hard to call. The V gene lost 4 bases and the J gene lost 4 bases, with 14 bases spanning the gap. Per germline, CDR1 GTSNPN and CDR2 SVGIG (reference sequence). The CDR3 has 14 amino acids. The CDR3 loop is CAWNEGVEGNTIYF. In DNA, the CDR3 is TGTGCCTGGAACGAGGGAGTGGAAGGAAACACCATATATTTT.

The V and J genes are TRBV7-8 and TRBJ2-1, with D perhaps TRBD2 (5 bases). Germline lookup yields CDR1 SGHVS and CDR2 FQNEAQ. Trimming removed 5 bases from V and 0 bases from J, with 14 bases in between. CDR3 length: 16 amino acids. In DNA, the CDR3 is TGTGCCAGCAGCCCCCGGCCCGGGAACTCCTACAATGAGCAGTTCTTC. This gives the protein CASSPRPGNSYNEQFF.

The rearrangement uses TRBV11-2 and TRBJ1-6; 7 bases line up with TRBD1. Germline V gives CDR1 SGHAT, CDR2 FQNNGV. The CDR3 is made up of 15 amino acids. V lost 5 bases, J lost 14 bases, and 15 bases stayed unmatched. The CDR3 sequence: CASSHPGQGVRTLHF. In DNA form, the CDR3 reads TGTGCCAGCAGCCACCCGGGGCAGGGGGTCAGAACCCTCCACTTT.

The rearrangement links TRBV23-1 to TRBJ2-7; 7 bases map to TRBD1. TRBV23-1 is assigned to the ORF class and has an uncertain function. CDR3 size: 17 residues. Trimming took 3 bases from V and 8 from J; bases not matched to a gene: 19. The CDR3 nucleotides read TGCGCCAGCAGTCACTACCAGGACAGGCAATTGTCGGCCAAGCAGTACTTC. This translates into CASSHYQDRQLSAKQYF.

The V and J genes are TRBV7-9 and TRBJ2-1, with D unresolved. The CDR3 contains 13 residues. Germline values: CDR1 SEHNR, CDR2 FQNEAQ (reference sequence). The ends were cut back, 3 bases at V and 4 bases at J, with 7 bases in the middle. The CDR3 sequence is CASSFFGYNEQFF. In DNA, the CDR3 is TGTGCCAGCAGCTTTTTTGGATACAATGAGCAGTTCTTC.

The V call is TRBV23-1, the J call TRBJ1-4; 11 nucleotides agree with TRBD1. TRBV23-1 is annotated as an ORF whose role is uncertain. V shed 1 base, J shed 6 bases, and the junction held 1 base outside the gene matches. The CDR3 covers 15 residues. The CDR3 loop is CASSQWDRGDEKLFF. The CDR3 DNA reads as TGCGCCAGCAGTCAATGGGACAGGGGGGATGAAAAACTGTTTTTT.

A few counts support this clone. CDR3 amino acids: CASSPRASSYNEQFF. CDR3 coding DNA: TGCGCCAGCAGCCCTCGGGCCAGCTCCTACAATGAGCAGTTCTTC. The gene calls are TRBV5-1 and TRBJ2-1; D remains ambiguous. The CDR3 runs 15 residues. The germline V and J ends were trimmed by 4 bases and 0 bases, with 11 bases remaining between them. Looked up from germline, CDR1 is SGHRS and CDR2 is YFSETQ.